This is a list of T cell receptor beta chains from one sample in a study of blood T cell repertoires in COVID-19. Only in-frame clones appear in the TCRdb table, and some are missing; sequencing was by immunoSEQ multiplex PCR. The data contain around 200,000 clones, around 83% of them singletons. Source material: peripheral blood. The receptors here all came from a man aged 50 to 59 with active or convalescent COVID-19. Both conserved end residues are part of each CDR3. A D gene is named only where the DNA matches it firmly. A clone size is listed for some rows: how often the clone was seen (once, few, many), or a class if it is expanded.

size: .
length: 16
J: TRBJ2-2
V: TRBV3-1/TRBV3-2
D: TRBD1
DNA: TGTGCCAGCAGCCCAACAACAGGGGGGAACACCGGGGAGCTGTTTTTT
CDR3: CASSPTTGGNTGELFF

size: .
length: 16
J: TRBJ2-7
V: TRBV4-1
D: TRBD1
DNA: TGCGCCAGCAGCCAAGAGGATCGGGACAGGGGGCTTGAGCAGTACTTC
CDR3: CASSQEDRDRGLEQYF

size: .
length: 12
J: TRBJ2-3
V: TRBV30
D: .
DNA: TGTGCCTGGAGTGTCCGGACAGATACGCAGTATTTT
CDR3: CAWSVRTDTQYF

size: .
length: 13
J: TRBJ1-6
V: TRBV30
D: .
DNA: TGTGCCTGGAGGTCAGGGGCGAATTCACCCCTCCACTTT
CDR3: CAWRSGANSPLHF

size: .
length: 13
J: TRBJ1-2
V: TRBV10-3
D: TRBD1
DNA: TGTGCCATCAGCGACAGGGGATACTATGGCTACACCTTC
CDR3: CAISDRGYYGYTF

size: .
length: 14
J: TRBJ2-1
V: TRBV27
D: TRBD2
DNA: TGTGCCAGCAGCGTAGCGGGAGGTCAGGCGAGGGGGTTCTTC
CDR3: CASSVAGGQARGFF

size: .
length: 15
J: TRBJ2-7
V: TRBV5-4
D: TRBD1
DNA: TGTGCCAGCAGCTCCCCGGGACAGAGCTCCTACGAGCAGTACTTC
CDR3: CASSSPGQSSYEQYF

size: .
length: 15
J: TRBJ2-1
V: TRBV5-4
D: TRBD1
DNA: TGTGCCAGCAGTTTGGGACAGGGTGCCTACAATGAGCAGTTCTTC
CDR3: CASSLGQGAYNEQFF

size: .
length: 21
J: TRBJ2-6
V: TRBV4-3
D: .
DNA: TGCGCCAGCAGCCAAGAGTGGCAGGGGATTAGACGGAGCTCTGGGGCCAACGTCCTGACTTTC
CDR3: CASSQEWQGIRRSSGANVLTF

size: .
length: 14
J: TRBJ1-1
V: TRBV5-4
D: .
DNA: TGTGCCAGCAGCTTGACAGGAATGAACACTGAAGCTTTCTTT
CDR3: CASSLTGMNTEAFF

size: few
length: 13
J: TRBJ2-2
V: TRBV30
D: .
DNA: TGTGCCTGGAGGGGCTCGAACACCGGGGAGCTGTTTTTT
CDR3: CAWRGSNTGELFF

size: .
length: 15
J: TRBJ2-3
V: TRBV7-2
D: TRBD2
DNA: TGTGCCAGCAGCGTTCAGCGGGGCCGCGCAGATACGCAGTATTTT
CDR3: CASSVQRGRADTQYF

size: .
length: 15
J: TRBJ2-1
V: TRBV6-6
D: TRBD2
DNA: TGTGCCAGCTGGGAAAGCGGGGGGGCCGCGAATGAGCAGTTCTTC
CDR3: CASWESGGAANEQFF

size: once
length: 16
J: TRBJ2-3
V: TRBV6-2/TRBV6-3
D: TRBD2
DNA: TGTGCCAGCAGTTACTCACGGGAGGTATTGACAGATACGCAGTATTTT
CDR3: CASSYSREVLTDTQYF

size: .
length: 15
J: TRBJ2-5
V: TRBV7-9
D: TRBD2
DNA: TGTGCCAGCAGCTTAGGGGGAATAGCGGGAGAGACCCAGTACTTC
CDR3: CASSLGGIAGETQYF

size: .
length: 14
J: TRBJ2-5
V: TRBV6-5
D: .
DNA: TGTGCCAGCAGTACGCCTCGTGGCCCAGAGACCCAGTACTTC
CDR3: CASSTPRGPETQYF

size: .
length: 13
J: TRBJ1-5
V: TRBV27
D: .
DNA: TGTGCCAGCAGTTTAGGGGGCTGGCAGCCCCAGCATTTT
CDR3: CASSLGGWQPQHF

size: .
length: 13
J: TRBJ1-5
V: TRBV29-1
D: .
DNA: TGCAGCGTTGCGGGGGGAGTCAATCAGCCCCAGCATTTT
CDR3: CSVAGGVNQPQHF

size: .
length: 14
J: TRBJ2-7
V: TRBV18
D: TRBD2
DNA: TGTGCCAGCTCACCATCGGGGGGGCCGTACGAGCAGTACTTC
CDR3: CASSPSGGPYEQYF

size: .
length: 12
J: TRBJ1-2
V: TRBV6-5
D: .
DNA: TGTGCCAGCAGTAACGGGGACTATGGCTACACCTTC
CDR3: CASSNGDYGYTF

size: .
length: 15
J: TRBJ1-5
V: TRBV21-1
D: .
DNA: TGTGCCAGCAGCAAAGCTGGGCGGGGGAATCAGCCCCAGCATTTT
CDR3: CASSKAGRGNQPQHF

size: .
length: 13
J: TRBJ1-2
V: TRBV7-9
D: .
DNA: TGTGCCAGCAGCTTAGCGCGGTCCCGGGGCTACACCTTC
CDR3: CASSLARSRGYTF

size: once
length: 14
J: TRBJ2-5
V: TRBV3-1/TRBV3-2
D: .
DNA: TGTGCCAGCAGCTACCTCGGGGTACAAGAGACCCAGTACTTC
CDR3: CASSYLGVQETQYF

size: .
length: 16
J: TRBJ1-1
V: TRBV9
D: TRBD1
DNA: TGTGCCAGCAGCTTCACCGGGACAGGGTTGAACACTGAAGCTTTCTTT
CDR3: CASSFTGTGLNTEAFF

size: .
length: 16
J: TRBJ1-1
V: TRBV5-3
D: .
DNA: TGTGCCAGAAGCTTTCTTGCCCGGGAGAGAGGCACTGAAGCTTTCTTT
CDR3: CARSFLARERGTEAFF

size: .
length: 14
J: TRBJ2-5
V: TRBV6-2/TRBV6-3
D: TRBD2
DNA: TGTGCCAGCAGTTTAAGCGGGGGGGCGGAGACCCAGTACTTC
CDR3: CASSLSGGAETQYF

size: .
length: 13
J: TRBJ2-2
V: TRBV27
D: .
DNA: TGTGCCAGCAGTTTCACGAACACCGGGGAGCTGTTTTTT
CDR3: CASSFTNTGELFF

size: few
length: 16
J: TRBJ1-4
V: TRBV6-1
D: .
DNA: TGTGCCAGCAGTGAAAGGATCACCCTCGGAGGTGAAAAACTGTTTTTT
CDR3: CASSERITLGGEKLFF

size: .
length: 18
J: TRBJ2-6
V: TRBV29-1
D: .
DNA: TGCAGCGTTGTGGTTCCAGAAGCTAGGCAGGGGGGGGCCAACGTCCTGACTTTC
CDR3: CSVVVPEARQGGANVLTF

size: .
length: 15
J: TRBJ1-5
V: TRBV7-9
D: .
DNA: TGTGCCAGCAGCTTCGAGGGCGGTAGCAATCAGCCCCAGCATTTT
CDR3: CASSFEGGSNQPQHF

size: .
length: 15
J: TRBJ2-2
V: TRBV4-3
D: .
DNA: TGCGCCAGCAGCCGTTTAGACAGGGCGGGAGGGGAGCTGTTTTTT
CDR3: CASSRLDRAGGELFF

size: .
length: 12
J: TRBJ1-1
V: TRBV3-1/TRBV3-2
D: .
DNA: TGTGCCAGCAGACGTACTACAGGGGAAGCTTTCTTT
CDR3: CASRRTTGEAFF

size: .
length: 15
J: TRBJ2-2
V: TRBV7-9
D: TRBD1
DNA: TGTGCCAGCCGGACAGGCCGCCGAAACACCGGGGAGCTGTTTTTT
CDR3: CASRTGRRNTGELFF

size: .
length: 14
J: TRBJ1-4
V: TRBV19
D: TRBD1
DNA: TGTGCCAGTAGCCCCGGACAGGGGCGTGAAAAACTGTTTTTT
CDR3: CASSPGQGREKLFF

size: .
length: 15
J: TRBJ2-7
V: TRBV6-5
D: TRBD1
DNA: TGTGCCAGCAGGGTGACCGGGACAGGGACTCGGGAGCAGTACTTC
CDR3: CASRVTGTGTREQYF

size: .
length: 13
J: TRBJ1-2
V: TRBV7-9
D: .
DNA: TGTGCCAGCAGCCGAGTGTCCGGCTATGGCTACACCTTC
CDR3: CASSRVSGYGYTF

size: few
length: 15
J: TRBJ2-1
V: TRBV9
D: .
DNA: TGTGCCAGCAGCCCAGACTTACGTAAATACAATGAGCAGTTCTTC
CDR3: CASSPDLRKYNEQFF

size: .
length: 16
J: TRBJ2-4
V: TRBV2
D: TRBD1
DNA: TGTGCCAGCAGCCCTCGACAGGGTATGACCAAAAACATTCAGTACTTC
CDR3: CASSPRQGMTKNIQYF

size: .
length: 15
J: TRBJ2-1
V: TRBV5-6
D: TRBD1
DNA: TGTGCCAGCAGCTTGGCTGGACAGGCCTACAATGAGCAGTTCTTC
CDR3: CASSLAGQAYNEQFF

size: .
length: 13
J: TRBJ1-5
V: TRBV7-2
D: .
DNA: TGTGCCAGCAGCATACACCGGAGTCAGCCCCAGCATTTT
CDR3: CASSIHRSQPQHF

size: .
length: 17
J: TRBJ1-2
V: TRBV19
D: .
DNA: TGTGCCAGTAGTACCCTGGGGGAGGGGACCGGGTTCTATGGCTACACCTTC
CDR3: CASSTLGEGTGFYGYTF